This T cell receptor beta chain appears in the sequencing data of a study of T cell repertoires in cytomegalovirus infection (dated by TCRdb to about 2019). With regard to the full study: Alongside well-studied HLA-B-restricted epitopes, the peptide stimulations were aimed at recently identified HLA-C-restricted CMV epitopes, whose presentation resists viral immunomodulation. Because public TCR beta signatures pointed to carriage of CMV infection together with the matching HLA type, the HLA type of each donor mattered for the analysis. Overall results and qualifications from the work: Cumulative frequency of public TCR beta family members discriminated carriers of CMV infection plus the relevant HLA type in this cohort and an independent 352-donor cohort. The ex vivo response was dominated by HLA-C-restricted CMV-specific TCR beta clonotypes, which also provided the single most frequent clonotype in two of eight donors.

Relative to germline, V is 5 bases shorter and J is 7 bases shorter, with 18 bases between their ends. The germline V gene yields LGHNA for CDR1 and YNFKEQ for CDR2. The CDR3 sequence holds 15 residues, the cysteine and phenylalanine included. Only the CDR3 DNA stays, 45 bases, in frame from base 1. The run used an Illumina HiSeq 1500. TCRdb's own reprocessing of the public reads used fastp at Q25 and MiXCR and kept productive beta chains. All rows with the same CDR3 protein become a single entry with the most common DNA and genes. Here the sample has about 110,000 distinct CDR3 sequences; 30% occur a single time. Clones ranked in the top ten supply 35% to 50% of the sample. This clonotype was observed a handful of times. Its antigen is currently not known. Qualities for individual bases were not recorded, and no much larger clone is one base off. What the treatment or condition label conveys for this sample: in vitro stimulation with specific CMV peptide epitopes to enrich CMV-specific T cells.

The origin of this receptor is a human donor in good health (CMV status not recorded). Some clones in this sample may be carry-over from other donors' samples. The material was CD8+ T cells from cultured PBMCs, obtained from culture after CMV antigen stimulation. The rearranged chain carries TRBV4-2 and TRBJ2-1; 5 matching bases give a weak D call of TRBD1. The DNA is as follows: TGTGCCAGCAGCAAGACAGTCGAGCCTCGGAATGAGCAGTTCTTC. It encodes CASSKTVEPRNEQFF.